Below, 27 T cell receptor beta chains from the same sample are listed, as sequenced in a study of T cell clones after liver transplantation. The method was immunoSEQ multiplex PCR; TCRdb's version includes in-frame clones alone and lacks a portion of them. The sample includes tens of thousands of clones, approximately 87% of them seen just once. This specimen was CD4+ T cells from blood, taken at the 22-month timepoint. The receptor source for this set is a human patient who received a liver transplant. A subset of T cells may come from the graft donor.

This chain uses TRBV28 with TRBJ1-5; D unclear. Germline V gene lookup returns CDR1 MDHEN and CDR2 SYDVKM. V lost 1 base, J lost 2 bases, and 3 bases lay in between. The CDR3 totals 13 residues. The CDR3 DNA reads TGTGCCAGCAGTTTATCGGGCAATCAGCCCCAGCATTTT. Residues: CASSLSGNQPQHF.

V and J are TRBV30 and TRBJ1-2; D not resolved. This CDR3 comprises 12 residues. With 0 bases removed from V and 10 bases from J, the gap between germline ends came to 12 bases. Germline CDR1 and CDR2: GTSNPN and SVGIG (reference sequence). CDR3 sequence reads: CAWSVQRVSYTF. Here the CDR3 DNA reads TGTGCCTGGAGTGTACAAAGAGTCTCCTACACCTTC.

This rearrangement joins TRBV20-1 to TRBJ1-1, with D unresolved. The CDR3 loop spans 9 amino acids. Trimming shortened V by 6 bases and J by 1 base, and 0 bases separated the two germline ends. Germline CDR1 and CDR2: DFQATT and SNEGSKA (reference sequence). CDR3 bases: TGCAGTGCGAACACTGAAGCTTTCTTT. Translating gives CSANTEAFF.

The CDR3: CASVRGGGNTIYF. The CDR3 region has the DNA TGTGCCAGCGTACGAGGGGGTGGAAACACCATATATTTT. This chain uses TRBV28 with TRBJ1-3, with a weak D call TRBD1 (6 bases). The CDR3 runs to 13 residues. Per germline, CDR1 MDHEN and CDR2 SYDVKM. Trimming pared 8 bases from V and 3 bases from J, leaving 11 bases between. The variable domain in full, completed from reference TRBV28 and TRBJ1-3, reads DVKVTQSSRYLVKRTGEKVFLECVQDMDHENMFWYRQDPGLGLRLIYFSYDVKMKEKGDIPEGYSVSREKKERFSLILESASTNQTSMYLCASVRGGGNTIYFGEGSWLTVV.

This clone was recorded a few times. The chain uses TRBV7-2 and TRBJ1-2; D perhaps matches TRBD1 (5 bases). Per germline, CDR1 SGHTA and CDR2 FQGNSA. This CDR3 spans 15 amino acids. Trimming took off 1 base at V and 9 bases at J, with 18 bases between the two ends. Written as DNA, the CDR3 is TGTGCCAGCAGCTTAGTTGTAGGGGATGTAAAGAGCTACACCTTC. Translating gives CASSLVVGDVKSYTF.

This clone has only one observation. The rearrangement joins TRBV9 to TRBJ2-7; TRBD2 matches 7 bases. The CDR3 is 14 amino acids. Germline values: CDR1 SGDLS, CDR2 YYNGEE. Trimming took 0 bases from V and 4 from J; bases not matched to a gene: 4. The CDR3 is CASSVASGGYEQYF. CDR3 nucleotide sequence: TGTGCCAGCAGCGTAGCTTCGGGGGGTTACGAGCAGTACTTC.

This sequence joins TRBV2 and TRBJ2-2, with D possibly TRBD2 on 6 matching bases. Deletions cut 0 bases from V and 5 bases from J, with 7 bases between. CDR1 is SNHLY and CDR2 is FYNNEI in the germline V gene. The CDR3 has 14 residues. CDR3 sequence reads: CASSEAAGTGELFF. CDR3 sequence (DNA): TGTGCCAGCAGTGAAGCCGCGGGGACCGGGGAGCTGTTTTTT.

CDR3 DNA: TGTGCCAGCAGCTTTGGCGATAACTATGGCTACACCTTC. As protein: CASSFGDNYGYTF. The V gene is TRBV7-2, the J gene TRBJ1-2; D unresolved. Germline CDR1 is SGHTA and CDR2 is FQGNSA. Trimming removed 3 bases from V and 1 base from J, with 6 bases in between. This CDR3 comprises 13 residues. Full variable domain (remainder filled in from reference TRBV7-2 and TRBJ1-2): GAGVSQSPSNKVTEKGKDVELRCDPISGHTALYWYRQSLGQGLEFLIYFQGNSAPDKSGLPSDRFSAERTGGSVSTLTIQRTQQEDSAVYLCASSFGDNYGYTFGSGTRLTVV.

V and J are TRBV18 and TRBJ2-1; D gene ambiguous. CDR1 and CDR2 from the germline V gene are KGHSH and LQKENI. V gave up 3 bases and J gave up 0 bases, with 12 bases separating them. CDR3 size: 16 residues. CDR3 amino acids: CASSPEDGSSYNEQFF. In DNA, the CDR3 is TGTGCCAGCTCACCCGAAGACGGCAGCTCCTACAATGAGCAGTTCTTC.

The CDR3 is CASSLSPSNREQYF. The CDR3 DNA sequence: TGTGCCAGCAGCTTGTCACCTAGCAACCGCGAGCAGTACTTC. V and J are TRBV7-8 and TRBJ2-7; tentatively, D is TRBD2 (5 bases). This CDR3 has 14 amino acids. V lost 3 bases and J 6 bases, leaving 15 bases between the germline ends. CDR1 and CDR2 (germline): SGHVS, FQNEAQ.

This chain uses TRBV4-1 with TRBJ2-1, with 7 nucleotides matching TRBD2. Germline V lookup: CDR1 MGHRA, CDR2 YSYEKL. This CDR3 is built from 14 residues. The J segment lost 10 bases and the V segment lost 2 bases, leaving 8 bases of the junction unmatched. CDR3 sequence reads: CASSQNSWGGEQFF. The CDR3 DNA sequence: TGCGCCAGCAGCCAAAATTCTTGGGGGGGAGAGCAGTTCTTC.

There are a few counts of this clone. In nucleotides, the CDR3 is TGCAGCGTTGCCGGACAGGGGGCAAGAAGTGAGCAGTTCTTC. Its protein product is CSVAGQGARSEQFF. The chain is built from TRBV29-1 and TRBJ2-1; 11 nucleotides agree with TRBD1. J was trimmed by 9 bases and V by 4 bases; bases with no gene match: 8. The CDR3 consists of 14 residues. Germline V gene sequence: CDR1 SQVTM, CDR2 ANQGSEA.

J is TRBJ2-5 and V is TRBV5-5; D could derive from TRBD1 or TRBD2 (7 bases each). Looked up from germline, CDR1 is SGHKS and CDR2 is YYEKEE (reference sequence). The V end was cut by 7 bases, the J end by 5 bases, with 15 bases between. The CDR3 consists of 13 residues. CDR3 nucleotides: TGTGCCAGCGCAGGGGGGGCTCGCGAGACCCAGTACTTC. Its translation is CASAGGARETQYF.

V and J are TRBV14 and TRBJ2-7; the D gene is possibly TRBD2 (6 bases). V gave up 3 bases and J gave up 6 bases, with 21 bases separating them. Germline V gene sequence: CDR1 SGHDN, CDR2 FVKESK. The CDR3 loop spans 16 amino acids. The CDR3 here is CASSQHPGLLSGEQYF. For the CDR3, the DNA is TGTGCCAGCAGCCAGCACCCGGGACTCCTGTCTGGCGAGCAGTACTTC.

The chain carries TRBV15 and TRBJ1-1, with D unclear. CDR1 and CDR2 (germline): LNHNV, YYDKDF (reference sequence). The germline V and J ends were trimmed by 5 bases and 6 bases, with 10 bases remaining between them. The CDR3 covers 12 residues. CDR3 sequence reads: CATSPDGAEAFF. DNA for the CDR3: TGTGCCACCAGCCCCGATGGCGCTGAAGCTTTCTTT.

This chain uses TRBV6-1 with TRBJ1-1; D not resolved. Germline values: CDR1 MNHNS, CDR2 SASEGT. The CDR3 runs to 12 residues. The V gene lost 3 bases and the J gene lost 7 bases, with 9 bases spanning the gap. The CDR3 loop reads CASSDPPGEAFF. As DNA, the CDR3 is TGTGCCAGCAGTGACCCTCCGGGTGAAGCTTTCTTT.

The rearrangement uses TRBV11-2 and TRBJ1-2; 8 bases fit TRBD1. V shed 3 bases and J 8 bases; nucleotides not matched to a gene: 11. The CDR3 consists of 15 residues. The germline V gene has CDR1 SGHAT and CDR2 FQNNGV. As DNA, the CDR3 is TGTGCCAGCAGCTTGGATTGGACAGGGATTGACGGCTACACCTTC. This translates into CASSLDWTGIDGYTF.

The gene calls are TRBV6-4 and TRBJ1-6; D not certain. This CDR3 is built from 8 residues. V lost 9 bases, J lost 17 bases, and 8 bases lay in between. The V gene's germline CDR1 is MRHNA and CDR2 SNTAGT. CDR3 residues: CASVEFHF. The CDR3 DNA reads TGTGCCAGTGTGGAATTCCACTTT.

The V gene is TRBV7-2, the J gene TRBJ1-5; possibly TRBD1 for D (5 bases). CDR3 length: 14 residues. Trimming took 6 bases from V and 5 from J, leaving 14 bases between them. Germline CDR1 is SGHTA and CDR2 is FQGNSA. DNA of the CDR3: TGTGCCAGCAGTCCCAGGGCTGGCGATCAGCCCCAGCATTTT. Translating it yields CASSPRAGDQPQHF.

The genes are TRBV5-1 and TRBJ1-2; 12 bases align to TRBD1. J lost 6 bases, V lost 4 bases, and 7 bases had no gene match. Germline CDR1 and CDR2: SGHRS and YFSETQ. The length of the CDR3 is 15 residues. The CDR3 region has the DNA TGCGCCAGCAGCGCGGGACAGGGGGCGCAGGATGGCTACACCTTC. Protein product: CASSAGQGAQDGYTF.

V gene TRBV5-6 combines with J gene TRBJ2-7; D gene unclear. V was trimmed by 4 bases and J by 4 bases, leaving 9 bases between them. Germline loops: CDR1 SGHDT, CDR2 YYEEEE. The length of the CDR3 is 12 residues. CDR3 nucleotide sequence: TGTGCCAGCAGCCGGACGGCTTACGAGCAGTACTTC. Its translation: CASSRTAYEQYF.

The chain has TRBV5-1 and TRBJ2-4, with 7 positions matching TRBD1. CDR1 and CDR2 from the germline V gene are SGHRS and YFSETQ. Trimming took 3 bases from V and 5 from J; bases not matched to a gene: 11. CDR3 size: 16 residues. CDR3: CASSYPRQGLENIQYF. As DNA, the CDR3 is TGCGCCAGCAGCTACCCCAGACAGGGCTTGGAAAACATTCAGTACTTC. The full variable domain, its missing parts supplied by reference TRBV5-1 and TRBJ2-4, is KAGVTQTPRYLIKTRGQQVTLSCSPISGHRSVSWYQQTPGQGLQFLFEYFSETQRNKGNFPGRFSGRQFSNSRSEMNVSTLELGDSALYLCASSYPRQGLENIQYFGAGTRLSVL.

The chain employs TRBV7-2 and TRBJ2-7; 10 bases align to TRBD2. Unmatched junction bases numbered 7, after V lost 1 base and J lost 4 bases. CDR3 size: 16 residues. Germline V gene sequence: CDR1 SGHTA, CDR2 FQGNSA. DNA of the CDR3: TGTGCCAGCAGCTTAGGTGCTAGCGGGAGAACTTACGAGCAGTACTTC. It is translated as CASSLGASGRTYEQYF.

For the CDR3, the DNA is TGTGCCAGCAGTTACCCAAGGGTTGAGCAGTACTTC. Translation: CASSYPRVEQYF. This sequence joins TRBV6-6 and TRBJ2-7, with D hard to call. This CDR3 contains 12 residues. Trimming took 2 bases from V and 7 from J, leaving 9 bases between them. CDR1 MNHNY and CDR2 SVGAGI come from the germline V gene (reference sequence).

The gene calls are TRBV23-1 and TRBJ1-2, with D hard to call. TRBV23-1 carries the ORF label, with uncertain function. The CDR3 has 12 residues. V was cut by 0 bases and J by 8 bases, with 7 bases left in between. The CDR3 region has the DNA TGCGCCAGCAGTCAATCAGGACGGGGCTACACCTTC. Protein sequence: CASSQSGRGYTF.

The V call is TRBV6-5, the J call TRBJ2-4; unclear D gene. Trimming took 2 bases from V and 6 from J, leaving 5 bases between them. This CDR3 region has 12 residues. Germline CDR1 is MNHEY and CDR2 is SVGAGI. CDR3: CASSYGGNIQYF. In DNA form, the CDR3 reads TGTGCCAGCAGTTACGGTGGAAACATTCAGTACTTC.

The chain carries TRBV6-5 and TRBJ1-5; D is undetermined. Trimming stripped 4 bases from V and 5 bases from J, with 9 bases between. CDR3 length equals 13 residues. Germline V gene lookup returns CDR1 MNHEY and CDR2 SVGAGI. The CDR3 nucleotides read TGTGCCAGCAGTTCAAAAGTGGATCAGCCCCAGCATTTT. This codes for CASSSKVDQPQHF.